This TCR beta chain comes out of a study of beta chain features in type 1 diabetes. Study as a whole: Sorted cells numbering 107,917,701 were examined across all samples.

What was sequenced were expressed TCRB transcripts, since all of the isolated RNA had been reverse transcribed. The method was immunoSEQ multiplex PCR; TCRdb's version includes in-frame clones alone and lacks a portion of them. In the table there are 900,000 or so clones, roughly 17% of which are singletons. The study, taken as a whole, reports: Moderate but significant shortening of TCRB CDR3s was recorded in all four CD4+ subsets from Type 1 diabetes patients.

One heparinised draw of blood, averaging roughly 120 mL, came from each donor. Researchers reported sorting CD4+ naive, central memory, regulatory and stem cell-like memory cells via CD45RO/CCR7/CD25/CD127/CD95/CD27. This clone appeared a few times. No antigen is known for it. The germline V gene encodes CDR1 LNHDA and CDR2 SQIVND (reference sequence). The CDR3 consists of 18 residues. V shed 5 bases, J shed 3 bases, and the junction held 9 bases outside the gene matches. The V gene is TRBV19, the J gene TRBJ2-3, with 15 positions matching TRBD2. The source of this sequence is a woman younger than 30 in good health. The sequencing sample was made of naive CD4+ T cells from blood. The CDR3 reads CASSLRSGTSGRTDTQYF. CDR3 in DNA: TGTGCCAGTAGTCTGCGATCCGGGACTAGCGGGAGGACAGATACGCAGTATTTT.